This T cell receptor (beta chain) came from a study of blood T cell repertoires in COVID-19. Looking at the study overall: From T cells, B-cell-depleted T cells, or PBMCs came the material, which was cDNA or gDNA.

CDR3 length: 13 amino acids. V shed 2 bases and J shed 4 bases, with 6 bases lying between them. Germline loops: CDR1 MNHEY, CDR2 SMNVEV (reference sequence). Source study methods: Estimates of nucleated cell counts were drawn from the amplification of reference gene primers. Profiling relied on immunoSEQ multiplex PCR, and the TCRdb table lists in-frame clones only, not all of them. That table furnishes V, J and clone size, whereas the DNA furnished D and trimming. The sample has roughly 68,000 clones; around 85% are singletons. Sequenced sample: peripheral blood. This clonotype originated in a man aged 50 to 59 with acute or convalescent COVID-19. V gene TRBV27 combines with J gene TRBJ2-4, with no clear D. The CDR3 is CASSLGLKNIQYF. The CDR3 DNA sequence: TGTGCCAGCAGTTTAGGGCTGAAAAACATTCAGTACTTC.